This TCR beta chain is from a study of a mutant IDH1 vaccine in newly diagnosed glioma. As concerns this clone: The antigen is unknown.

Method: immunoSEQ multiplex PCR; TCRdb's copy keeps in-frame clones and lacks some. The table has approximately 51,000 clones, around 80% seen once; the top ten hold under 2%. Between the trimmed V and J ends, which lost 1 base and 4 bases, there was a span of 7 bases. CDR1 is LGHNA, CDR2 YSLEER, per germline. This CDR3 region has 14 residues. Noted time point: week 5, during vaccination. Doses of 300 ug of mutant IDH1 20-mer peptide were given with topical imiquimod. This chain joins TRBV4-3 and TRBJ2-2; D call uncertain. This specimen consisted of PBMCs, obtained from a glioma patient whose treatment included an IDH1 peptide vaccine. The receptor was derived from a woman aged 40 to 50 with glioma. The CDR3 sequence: CASSQGAVTGELFF. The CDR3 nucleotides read TGCGCCAGCAGCCAAGGTGCGGTCACCGGGGAGCTGTTTTTT.